These 25 T cell receptor beta chains were sequenced from one sample in a study of technical replicates of blood from a few donors. Repertoires were generated with immunoSEQ multiplex PCR, while TCRdb's copy carries only in-frame clones and drops some. The sample contains 75,000 to 100,000 clones, about 94% of which appear only once. Sequencing input: T cells isolated from PBMCs. The receptors derive from a human donor in good health.

The genes are TRBV9 and TRBJ2-1, with 7 positions matching TRBD2. The length of the CDR3 is 14 residues. Per the germline V gene, CDR1 is SGDLS and CDR2 is YYNGEE. V was pared by 4 bases and J by 7 bases, with 8 bases of the junction left unmatched. CDR3 coding DNA: TGTGCCAGCAGCAGGGCGGGAGAGAATAATGAGCAGTTCTTC. Amino acid sequence: CASSRAGENNEQFF.

The V gene is TRBV7-6, the J gene TRBJ2-3; 8 bases line up with TRBD2. Germline values: CDR1 SGHVS, CDR2 FNYEAQ. The CDR3 is 16 amino acids. Trimming took 1 base from V and 6 from J; bases not matched to a gene: 9. The CDR3 sequence is CASSLGLAGVGDTQYF. The DNA for the CDR3 is TGTGCCAGCAGCTTAGGGCTAGCGGGTGTGGGGGATACGCAGTATTTT.

The J gene is TRBJ2-7, the V gene TRBV6-1; tentative D call: TRBD2 (6 bases). The CDR3 length is 15 residues. Between the trimmed V and J ends, which lost 4 bases and 3 bases, there was a span of 16 bases. Germline-derived CDR1 and CDR2 are MNHNS and SASEGT. The CDR3 DNA is TGTGCCAGCAGTGCTATGACGGGACTGATCTACGAGCAGTACTTC. This sequence encodes CASSAMTGLIYEQYF.

In its sample, this clone was seen once. V usage is TRBV28 and J usage is TRBJ2-2; tentatively, D is TRBD2 (5 bases). The ends were cut back, 7 bases at V and 5 bases at J, with 14 bases in the middle. The CDR3 spans 14 residues. CDR1 is MDHEN and CDR2 is SYDVKM in the germline V gene. The CDR3 DNA follows: TGTGCCAGCACGGGGTCCCTTGGAACCGGGGAGCTGTTTTTT. Translating gives CASTGSLGTGELFF.

The rearrangement joins TRBV6-5 to TRBJ2-1; TRBD2 is a possible D gene (5 bases). V was pared by 4 bases and J by 0 bases, with 10 bases between. CDR3 length: 15 residues. The germline V gene encodes CDR1 MNHEY and CDR2 SVGAGI. The chain's CDR3 is CASSSPDSSYNEQFF. In DNA, the CDR3 is TGTGCCAGCAGTTCCCCGGACTCCTCCTACAATGAGCAGTTCTTC.

The CDR3 DNA reads TGCGCCAGCAGCTTGCCCCCTCTTGACAGGGCGAGGGACTATGGCTACACCTTC. Protein product: CASSLPPLDRARDYGYTF. This sequence joins TRBV5-1 and TRBJ1-2; 7 bases are shared with TRBD1. After removal of 1 base from V and 3 bases from J, the junction contained 15 bases not matched to a gene. Germline-derived CDR1 and CDR2 are SGHRS and YFSETQ. The CDR3 has 18 amino acids.

The chain is built from TRBV7-9 and TRBJ1-2; 9 positions agree with TRBD1. The V and J ends lost 2 bases and 6 bases, in that order; junction bases with no gene match: 7. This CDR3 region has 15 residues. In germline, CDR1 is SEHNR, CDR2 FQNEAQ (reference sequence). The CDR3 loop reads CASSLITGGSNGYTF. DNA of the CDR3: TGTGCCAGCAGCTTAATAACAGGGGGCTCCAATGGCTACACCTTC.

This chain joins TRBV5-3 and TRBJ1-5; 7 bases are shared with TRBD1. TRBV5-3 is treated as an ORF (open reading frame) with a function not yet certain. The ends lost 5 bases at V and 1 base at J; junction bases unmatched: 6. CDR3 length equals 15 residues. CDR3 bases: TGTGCCAGAAGTTCCGGGGACAGAAGCAATCAGCCCCAGCATTTT. Amino acids: CARSSGDRSNQPQHF.

The chain is built from TRBV5-8 and TRBJ2-3; tentative D call: TRBD1 (5 bases). The CDR3 runs to 12 residues. CDR1 SGHTS and CDR2 YDEGEE come from the germline V gene. Trimming stripped 1 base from V and 10 bases from J, with 10 bases between. CDR3 DNA: TGTGCCAGCAGCTTGTATCAGGGTCCGCAGTATTTT. Translating gives CASSLYQGPQYF.

The chain is built from TRBV9 and TRBJ2-5; 7 bases match TRBD2. CDR1 and CDR2 (germline): SGDLS, YYNGEE. V gave up 3 bases and J gave up 8 bases; unmatched junction bases: 13. The CDR3 has 15 amino acids. The chain's CDR3 is CASSARDYSLGTQYF. The CDR3 nucleotides read TGTGCCAGCAGCGCTAGGGACTATTCCTTAGGAACCCAGTACTTC.

V gene TRBV18 combines with J gene TRBJ1-3; 8 positions match TRBD1. The CDR3 is 16 residues long. V trimming: 4 bases; J trimming: 2 bases; junction bases outside the gene matches: 7. The germline gives CDR1 KGHSH, CDR2 LQKENI. In DNA, the CDR3 is TGTGCCAGCTCACTAACGGACAGGGTGACTGGAAACACCATATATTTT. Translation gives CASSLTDRVTGNTIYF.

This sequence joins TRBV28 and TRBJ1-3; the match to TRBD1 covers 7 bases. Germline values: CDR1 MDHEN, CDR2 SYDVKM. The V gene end was trimmed by 5 bases and the J gene end by 4 bases; junction bases not matched to a gene: 8. The CDR3 sequence is 15 residues long. The CDR3 region is CASSHEGALGNTIYF. DNA for the CDR3: TGTGCCAGCAGTCACGAGGGGGCGCTGGGAAACACCATATATTTT.

The rearrangement joins TRBV19 to TRBJ2-1, with TRBD2 identical over 14 bases. Trimming removed 6 bases from V and 4 bases from J; junction bases left unmatched: 8. The CDR3 consists of 17 residues. Germline V gene lookup returns CDR1 LNHDA and CDR2 SQIVND (reference sequence). The CDR3 protein is CASREGLAGAIYNEQFF. In DNA form, the CDR3 reads TGTGCCAGTAGGGAGGGACTAGCGGGAGCAATATACAATGAGCAGTTCTTC.

The chain links TRBV6-6 to TRBJ2-7, with a possible D match to TRBD1 (6 bases). Trimming took off 2 bases at V and 5 bases at J, with 13 bases between the two ends. The CDR3 is made up of 14 amino acids. The germline gives CDR1 MNHNY, CDR2 SVGAGI (reference sequence). The CDR3 here is CASSYLQGANEQYF. In DNA form, the CDR3 reads TGTGCCAGCAGTTACCTACAGGGAGCAAACGAGCAGTACTTC.

The chain has TRBV19 and TRBJ1-1; 7 nucleotides line up with TRBD1. The CDR3 totals 15 residues. Trimming cost V 6 bases and J 2 bases; bases outside gene matches: 9. Germline-derived CDR1 and CDR2 are LNHDA and SQIVND (reference sequence). The CDR3, as DNA: TGTGCCAGTAGGAGGTGGCAGGGGGATAACACTGAAGCTTTCTTT. It specifies CASRRWQGDNTEAFF. Based on the CDR3 plus reference TRBV19 and TRBJ1-1, the full variable domain is DGGITQSPKYLFRKEGQNVTLSCEQNLNHDAMYWYRQDPGQGLRLIYYSQIVNDFQKGDIAEGYSVSREKKESFPLTVTSAQKNPTAFYLCASRRWQGDNTEAFFGQGTRLTVV.

The chain combines TRBV16 with TRBJ2-1; no firm D call. From germline, CDR1 is KGHSY and CDR2 FQNENV. Trimming took 4 bases from V and 5 from J, leaving 3 bases between them. This CDR3 is 11 amino acids long. The CDR3 nucleotides read TGTGCCAGCAGCCCAAACAATGAGCAGTTCTTC. As protein: CASSPNNEQFF.

This clone was recorded only once. The gene calls are TRBV30 and TRBJ1-1, with 7 bases lining up with TRBD1. J was trimmed by 6 bases and V by 7 bases; bases with no gene match: 8. Germline CDR1 is GTSNPN and CDR2 is SVGIG (reference sequence). The CDR3 runs 12 residues. The CDR3: CAFVGGGPEAFF. CDR3 DNA sequence: TGTGCCTTCGTAGGAGGGGGCCCTGAAGCTTTCTTT.

The V gene is TRBV2, the J gene TRBJ2-5; the D is unclear. The last part of the DNA fits TRBJ2-7 better; the J call may be wrong. Germline V lookup: CDR1 SNHLY, CDR2 FYNNEI. The CDR3 contains 12 residues. The CDR3 region is CASRLSISEQYF. The DNA of the CDR3 is TGTGCCAGCAGGTTGTCAATCTCCGAGCAGTACTTC.

The rearrangement links TRBV5-1 to TRBJ2-2; D is possibly TRBD2 (6 bases). Trimming took 2 bases from V and 0 from J, leaving 8 bases between them. This CDR3 has 15 residues. The germline V gene encodes CDR1 SGHRS and CDR2 YFSETQ. CDR3 nucleotides: TGCGCCAGCAGCTTTAGCGGCGCGAACACCGGGGAGCTGTTTTTT. Amino acids: CASSFSGANTGELFF. The full variable domain, its missing parts supplied by reference TRBV5-1 and TRBJ2-2, is KAGVTQTPRYLIKTRGQQVTLSCSPISGHRSVSWYQQTPGQGLQFLFEYFSETQRNKGNFPGRFSGRQFSNSRSEMNVSTLELGDSALYLCASSFSGANTGELFFGEGSRLTVL.

V and J are TRBV6-6 and TRBJ1-3, with 7 bases matching TRBD1. Germline V lookup: CDR1 MNHNY, CDR2 SVGAGI (reference sequence). This CDR3 is built from 16 residues. After removal of 2 bases from V and 1 base from J, the junction contained 5 bases not matched to a gene. The CDR3 DNA is TGTGCCAGCAGTTACGGCGAGGGGGCGTCTGGAAACACCATATATTTT. This encodes CASSYGEGASGNTIYF.

This chain connects TRBV5-6 to TRBJ1-2; 8 bases are a match to TRBD1. V gave up 4 bases and J gave up 0 bases; unmatched junction bases: 8. The CDR3 is 16 residues long. Germline CDR1 is SGHDT and CDR2 is YYEEEE. The CDR3 DNA follows: TGTGCCAGCAGCGTTCCGGGACAGGCAGCTAACTATGGCTACACCTTC. Residues: CASSVPGQAANYGYTF. Full variable domain (rest looked up from reference TRBV5-6 and TRBJ1-2): DAGVTQSPTHLIKTRGQQVTLRCSPKSGHDTVSWYQQALGQGPQFIFQYYEEEERQRGNFPDRFSGHQFPNYSSELNVNALLLGDSALYLCASSVPGQAANYGYTFGSGTRLTVV.

The chain employs TRBV7-2 and TRBJ1-2; 8 bases align to TRBD1. V shed 1 base, J shed 6 bases, and the junction held 7 bases outside the gene matches. The CDR3 sequence is 15 residues long. Per the germline V gene, CDR1 is SGHTA and CDR2 is FQGNSA. The CDR3 DNA is TGTGCCAGCAGCTTAGAGACAGGGGATGGCGATGGCTACACCTTC. It codes for CASSLETGDGDGYTF.

Remarks on this clone: Other DNA sequences in the same sample also yield this CDR3. The chain carries TRBV29-1 and TRBJ1-1; possible D gene TRBD1, 6 bases. The CDR3 loop spans 12 amino acids. The germline V gene encodes CDR1 SQVTM and CDR2 ANQGSEA. V gave up 6 bases and J gave up 5 bases, with 13 bases separating them. CDR3 nucleotides: TGCAGCGTCAGGACAGTAAATACTGAAGCTTTCTTT. Translated, it gives CSVRTVNTEAFF.

V usage is TRBV29-1 and J usage is TRBJ1-1, with 7 bases fitting TRBD1. The ends lost 6 bases at V and 3 bases at J; junction bases unmatched: 7. The CDR3 has 13 amino acids. Per the germline V gene, CDR1 is SQVTM and CDR2 is ANQGSEA. CDR3 nucleotides: TGCAGCGTGAGCGAGGGGGCTTACACTGAAGCTTTCTTT. Amino acids: CSVSEGAYTEAFF. The full variable domain, its missing parts supplied by reference TRBV29-1 and TRBJ1-1, is SAVISQKPSRDICQRGTSLTIQCQVDSQVTMMFWYRQQPGQSLTLIATANQGSEATYESGFVIDKFPISRPNLTFSTLTVSNMSPEDSSIYLCSVSEGAYTEAFFGQGTRLTVV.

The rearrangement uses TRBV6-6 and TRBJ2-4; possible D gene TRBD1, 6 bases. Trimming removed 3 bases at V and 5 bases at J, with 14 bases between. From germline, CDR1 is MNHNY and CDR2 SVGAGI (reference sequence). The CDR3 runs to 15 residues. CDR3 coding DNA: TGTGCCAGCAGTTATATACAGGGTGCCCAAAACATTCAGTACTTC. This encodes CASSYIQGAQNIQYF.